A selection of T cell receptor beta chains follows, all from one sample in a study of shared clonotypes between healthy human individuals. Repertoires were generated with immunoSEQ multiplex PCR, while TCRdb's copy carries only in-frame clones and drops some. The table has approximately 2,000,000 clones, just under 95% seen once. Material: naive CD8+ T cells from PBMCs. The receptors come from a man younger than 35 in good health. Some clones in this sample may be carry-over from other donors' samples. Both conserved end residues are part of each CDR3. A D gene is named only where the DNA matches it firmly. The size field is filled for only some rows; it gives once, few, many or a size class.

d_call: -
clone_size: -
j_call: TRBJ2-6
v_call: TRBV9
cdr3_aa: CASSAPWGVGANVLTF
cdr3_nt: TGTGCCAGCAGCGCACCCTGGGGGGTAGGGGCCAACGTCCTGACTTTC

d_call: -
clone_size: once
j_call: TRBJ2-1
v_call: TRBV5-6
cdr3_aa: CASSFRWGSNEQFF
cdr3_nt: TGTGCCAGCAGCTTTAGGTGGGGGAGCAATGAGCAGTTCTTC

d_call: -
clone_size: once
j_call: TRBJ2-7
v_call: TRBV9
cdr3_aa: CASSSTDSYEQYF
cdr3_nt: TGTGCCAGCAGCAGCACAGACTCCTACGAGCAGTACTTC

d_call: TRBD1
clone_size: -
j_call: TRBJ2-3
v_call: TRBV11-2
cdr3_aa: CASSSRTGENTDTQYF
cdr3_nt: TGTGCCAGCAGCTCACGGACAGGGGAAAACACAGATACGCAGTATTTT

d_call: TRBD1
clone_size: -
j_call: TRBJ1-1
v_call: TRBV19
cdr3_aa: CASSIGTGVNTEAFF
cdr3_nt: TGTGCCAGTAGTATAGGGACAGGAGTGAACACTGAAGCTTTCTTT

d_call: -
clone_size: -
j_call: TRBJ1-1
v_call: TRBV9
cdr3_aa: CASNRGMGAAFF
cdr3_nt: TGTGCCAGCAATCGAGGGATGGGGGCAGCTTTCTTT

d_call: -
clone_size: -
j_call: TRBJ2-2
v_call: TRBV6-5
cdr3_aa: CASSYSTDTGELFF
cdr3_nt: TGTGCCAGCAGTTACTCTACGGACACCGGGGAGCTGTTTTTT

d_call: -
clone_size: -
j_call: TRBJ2-7
v_call: TRBV27
cdr3_aa: CASRPLTAAYEQYF
cdr3_nt: TGTGCCAGCAGGCCACTGACAGCCGCCTACGAGCAGTACTTC

d_call: -
clone_size: -
j_call: TRBJ1-5
v_call: TRBV21-1
cdr3_aa: CASSKDRRNQPQHF
cdr3_nt: TGTGCCAGCAGCAAAGACAGGAGAAATCAGCCCCAGCATTTT

d_call: -
clone_size: -
j_call: TRBJ2-3
v_call: TRBV6-5
cdr3_aa: CASGREQLADTQYF
cdr3_nt: TGTGCCAGCGGACGGGAGCAATTGGCAGATACGCAGTATTTT

d_call: TRBD1
clone_size: -
j_call: TRBJ2-1
v_call: TRBV28
cdr3_aa: CASRPRGLSYNEQFF
cdr3_nt: TGTGCCAGCAGGCCCAGGGGGCTCTCCTACAATGAGCAGTTCTTC

d_call: -
clone_size: -
j_call: TRBJ1-1
v_call: TRBV11-2
cdr3_aa: CASSFLDEAFF
cdr3_nt: TGTGCCAGCAGCTTTTTAGATGAAGCTTTCTTT

d_call: -
clone_size: -
j_call: TRBJ1-2
v_call: TRBV28
cdr3_aa: CASTLAVDNYGYTF
cdr3_nt: TGTGCCAGCACCCTTGCCGTTGATAACTATGGCTACACCTTC

d_call: TRBD1
clone_size: -
j_call: TRBJ2-1
v_call: TRBV7-9
cdr3_aa: CASSRDRTEQFF
cdr3_nt: TGTGCCAGCAGTAGGGACAGGACAGAGCAGTTCTTC

d_call: TRBD2
clone_size: -
j_call: TRBJ2-7
v_call: TRBV30
cdr3_aa: CAWRGLAGVHRQYF
cdr3_nt: TGTGCCTGGAGGGGACTAGCGGGGGTGCACAGGCAGTACTTC

d_call: TRBD1
clone_size: -
j_call: TRBJ1-2
v_call: TRBV7-9
cdr3_aa: CASSLGSTGGAGGYTF
cdr3_nt: TGTGCCAGCAGCTTAGGTTCCACAGGGGGCGCCGGTGGCTACACCTTC

d_call: -
clone_size: -
j_call: TRBJ1-2
v_call: TRBV6-5
cdr3_aa: CASSYSGGDGYTF
cdr3_nt: TGTGCCAGCAGTTACTCGGGAGGGGATGGCTACACCTTC

d_call: -
clone_size: -
j_call: TRBJ1-3
v_call: TRBV2
cdr3_aa: CASSELAGSGGNTIYF
cdr3_nt: TGTGCCAGCAGCGAGCTTGCAGGGTCGGGCGGAAACACCATATATTTT

d_call: TRBD2
clone_size: -
j_call: TRBJ2-7
v_call: TRBV29-1
cdr3_aa: CSVSGTSVAQNSYEQYF
cdr3_nt: TGCAGCGTTTCCGGGACTAGCGTCGCTCAAAACTCCTACGAGCAGTACTTC

d_call: -
clone_size: -
j_call: TRBJ2-6
v_call: TRBV27
cdr3_aa: CASSTMIRSGANVLTF
cdr3_nt: TGTGCCAGCAGCACTATGATCCGCTCTGGGGCCAACGTCCTGACTTTC

d_call: -
clone_size: -
j_call: TRBJ1-2
v_call: TRBV5-4
cdr3_aa: CASSPYWGVEYGYTF
cdr3_nt: TGTGCCAGCAGCCCGTACTGGGGGGTAGAGTATGGCTACACCTTC

d_call: -
clone_size: -
j_call: TRBJ2-1
v_call: TRBV4-1
cdr3_aa: CASSQDWADSYNEQFF
cdr3_nt: TGCGCCAGCAGCCAAGATTGGGCGGACTCCTACAATGAGCAGTTCTTC

d_call: TRBD2
clone_size: -
j_call: TRBJ2-1
v_call: TRBV6-5
cdr3_aa: CASSYTREGEQFF
cdr3_nt: TGTGCCAGCAGTTACACCAGGGAGGGAGAGCAGTTCTTC

d_call: -
clone_size: -
j_call: TRBJ1-2
v_call: TRBV10-3
cdr3_aa: CAISESGSPLNYGYTF
cdr3_nt: TGTGCCATCAGTGAGTCCGGCTCGCCCCTTAACTATGGCTACACCTTC

d_call: -
clone_size: -
j_call: TRBJ1-4
v_call: TRBV7-9
cdr3_aa: CASMGQGEKLFF
cdr3_nt: TGTGCCAGCATGGGCCAGGGTGAAAAACTGTTTTTT

d_call: -
clone_size: once
j_call: TRBJ2-7
v_call: TRBV9
cdr3_aa: CASSVGLEDEQYF
cdr3_nt: TGTGCCAGCAGCGTTGGCCTAGAGGACGAGCAGTACTTC

d_call: -
clone_size: -
j_call: TRBJ1-2
v_call: TRBV5-6
cdr3_aa: CASSLDSNYGVTF
cdr3_nt: TGTGCCAGCAGCCTGGACAGTAACTATGGAGTGACCTTC

d_call: -
clone_size: -
j_call: TRBJ1-5
v_call: TRBV7-2
cdr3_aa: CASSPPFDSNQPQHF
cdr3_nt: TGTGCCAGCAGCCCCCCGTTCGATAGCAATCAGCCCCAGCATTTT

d_call: TRBD2
clone_size: -
j_call: TRBJ2-1
v_call: TRBV4-1
cdr3_aa: CASSQGTSAYNEQFF
cdr3_nt: TGCGCCAGCAGCCAAGGGACTAGCGCATACAATGAGCAGTTCTTC

d_call: -
clone_size: -
j_call: TRBJ1-3
v_call: TRBV30
cdr3_aa: CAWSDLNTIYF
cdr3_nt: TGTGCCTGGAGTGACTTGAACACCATATATTTT

d_call: -
clone_size: -
j_call: TRBJ2-1
v_call: TRBV6-1
cdr3_aa: CASSEGLRGEQFF
cdr3_nt: TGTGCCAGCAGTGAAGGACTACGGGGTGAGCAGTTCTTC

d_call: TRBD2
clone_size: once
j_call: TRBJ2-1
v_call: TRBV2
cdr3_aa: CASSEARTSGSLGQFF
cdr3_nt: TGTGCCAGCAGTGAAGCGAGAACTAGCGGGAGTTTAGGGCAGTTCTTC

d_call: -
clone_size: few
j_call: TRBJ1-1
v_call: TRBV9
cdr3_aa: CASSAGSMNTEAFF
cdr3_nt: TGTGCCAGCAGCGCGGGGAGTATGAACACTGAAGCTTTCTTT

d_call: -
clone_size: -
j_call: TRBJ2-1
v_call: TRBV7-3
cdr3_aa: CASSLRGPLLNEQFF
cdr3_nt: TGTGCCAGCAGCTTAAGGGGGCCTCTCCTTAATGAGCAGTTCTTC

d_call: -
clone_size: -
j_call: TRBJ2-3
v_call: TRBV7-9
cdr3_aa: CASSFGLAPSTDTQYF
cdr3_nt: TGTGCCAGCAGCTTCGGTTTGGCGCCAAGCACAGATACGCAGTATTTT

d_call: TRBD1
clone_size: -
j_call: TRBJ2-7
v_call: TRBV11-3
cdr3_aa: CASSSDRGHEQYF
cdr3_nt: TGTGCCAGCAGCTCGGACAGGGGCCACGAGCAGTACTTC

d_call: TRBD1
clone_size: -
j_call: TRBJ2-7
v_call: TRBV11-2
cdr3_aa: CASRGTGTGNYEQYF
cdr3_nt: TGTGCCAGCAGGGGAACCGGGACAGGGAACTACGAGCAGTACTTC

d_call: -
clone_size: -
j_call: TRBJ1-1
v_call: TRBV4-2
cdr3_aa: CASSQRPLGGANTEAFF
cdr3_nt: TGTGCCAGCAGCCAAAGACCCCTAGGGGGGGCGAACACTGAAGCTTTCTTT

d_call: TRBD2
clone_size: -
j_call: TRBJ2-7
v_call: TRBV9
cdr3_aa: CASSVGEGPAYEQYF
cdr3_nt: TGTGCCAGCAGCGTAGGGGAGGGTCCCGCCTACGAGCAGTACTTC

d_call: TRBD1
clone_size: -
j_call: TRBJ1-1
v_call: TRBV7-8
cdr3_aa: CASSLASWTGGSNTEAFF
cdr3_nt: TGTGCCAGCAGCTTAGCGTCTTGGACAGGGGGATCAAACACTGAAGCTTTCTTT

d_call: -
clone_size: -
j_call: TRBJ1-2
v_call: TRBV9
cdr3_aa: CASSAPIYGYTF
cdr3_nt: TGTGCCAGCAGCGCGCCTATCTATGGCTACACCTTC

d_call: TRBD1
clone_size: -
j_call: TRBJ2-1
v_call: TRBV10-2
cdr3_aa: CASRGTVSYNEQFF
cdr3_nt: TGCGCCAGCAGGGGGACAGTCTCCTACAATGAGCAGTTCTTC

d_call: -
clone_size: -
j_call: TRBJ1-1
v_call: TRBV27
cdr3_aa: CASSLSQGRNTEAFF
cdr3_nt: TGTGCCAGCAGTTTATCGCAGGGTAGGAACACTGAAGCTTTCTTT

d_call: TRBD1
clone_size: -
j_call: TRBJ1-2
v_call: TRBV27
cdr3_aa: CASSSGDRFFYGYTF
cdr3_nt: TGTGCCAGCAGTTCCGGGGACAGGTTCTTCTATGGCTACACCTTC

d_call: -
clone_size: -
j_call: TRBJ1-4
v_call: TRBV29-1
cdr3_aa: CSVEDPGGGGEKLFF
cdr3_nt: TGCAGCGTTGAAGATCCCGGAGGGGGTGGAGAAAAACTGTTTTTT

d_call: -
clone_size: once
j_call: TRBJ2-7
v_call: TRBV5-1
cdr3_aa: CASSLNSGTYEQYF
cdr3_nt: TGCGCCAGCAGCTTAAATTCCGGGACCTACGAGCAGTACTTC

d_call: -
clone_size: -
j_call: TRBJ2-7
v_call: TRBV27
cdr3_aa: CASSLSASSYEQYF
cdr3_nt: TGTGCCAGCAGTTTATCCGCAAGCTCCTACGAGCAGTACTTC

d_call: TRBD1
clone_size: -
j_call: TRBJ1-1
v_call: TRBV18
cdr3_aa: CASSPGTGGTEAFF
cdr3_nt: TGTGCCAGCTCACCGGGGACAGGGGGCACTGAAGCTTTCTTT

d_call: -
clone_size: once
j_call: TRBJ1-2
v_call: TRBV5-4
cdr3_aa: CASSFWGANYGYTF
cdr3_nt: TGTGCCAGCAGCTTCTGGGGAGCTAACTATGGCTACACCTTC

d_call: -
clone_size: -
j_call: TRBJ2-2
v_call: TRBV5-4
cdr3_aa: CASEGPQDRELFF
cdr3_nt: TGTGCCAGCGAGGGACCGCAGGACCGGGAGCTGTTTTTT

d_call: -
clone_size: -
j_call: TRBJ1-3
v_call: TRBV13
cdr3_aa: CASSQGRRLIFSGNTIYF
cdr3_nt: TGTGCCAGCAGCCAAGGACGGAGGCTCATTTTCTCTGGAAACACCATATATTTT

d_call: -
clone_size: -
j_call: TRBJ2-1
v_call: TRBV7-2
cdr3_aa: CASGLSSSYNEQFF
cdr3_nt: TGTGCCAGCGGCCTTAGTAGCTCCTACAATGAGCAGTTCTTC

d_call: -
clone_size: -
j_call: TRBJ2-7
v_call: TRBV5-1
cdr3_aa: CATRWTAGPYEQYF
cdr3_nt: TGCGCCACCCGATGGACGGCTGGCCCTTACGAGCAGTACTTC

d_call: TRBD1
clone_size: -
j_call: TRBJ2-7
v_call: TRBV19
cdr3_aa: CASSIQGASYEQYF
cdr3_nt: TGTGCCAGTAGTATCCAGGGGGCCAGCTACGAGCAGTACTTC

d_call: TRBD2
clone_size: -
j_call: TRBJ2-5
v_call: TRBV27
cdr3_aa: CASSLLSTSGAQETQYF
cdr3_nt: TGTGCCAGCAGTTTATTGTCGACTAGCGGGGCCCAAGAGACCCAGTACTTC